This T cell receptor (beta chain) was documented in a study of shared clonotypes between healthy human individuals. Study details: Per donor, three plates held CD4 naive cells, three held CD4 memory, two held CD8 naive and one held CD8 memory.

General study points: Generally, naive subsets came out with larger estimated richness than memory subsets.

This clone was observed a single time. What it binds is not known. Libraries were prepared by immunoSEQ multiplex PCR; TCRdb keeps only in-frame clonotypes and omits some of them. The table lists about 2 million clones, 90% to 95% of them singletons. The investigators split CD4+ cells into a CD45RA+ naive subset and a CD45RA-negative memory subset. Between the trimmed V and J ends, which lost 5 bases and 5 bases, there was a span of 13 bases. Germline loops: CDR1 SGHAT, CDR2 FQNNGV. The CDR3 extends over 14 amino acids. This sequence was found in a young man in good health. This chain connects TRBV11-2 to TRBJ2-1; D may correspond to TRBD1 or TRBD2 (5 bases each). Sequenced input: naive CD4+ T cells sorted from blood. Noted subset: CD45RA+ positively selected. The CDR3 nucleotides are TGTGCCAGCAGCGGGGGTTTCTTTGACAATGAGCAGTTCTTC. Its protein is CASSGGFFDNEQFF. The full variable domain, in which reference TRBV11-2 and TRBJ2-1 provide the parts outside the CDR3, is EAGVAQSPRYKIIEKRQSVAFWCNPISGHATLYWYQQILGQGPKLLIQFQNNGVVDDSQLPKDRFSAERLKGVDSTLKIQPAKLEDSAVYLCASSGGFFDNEQFFGPGTRLTVL.